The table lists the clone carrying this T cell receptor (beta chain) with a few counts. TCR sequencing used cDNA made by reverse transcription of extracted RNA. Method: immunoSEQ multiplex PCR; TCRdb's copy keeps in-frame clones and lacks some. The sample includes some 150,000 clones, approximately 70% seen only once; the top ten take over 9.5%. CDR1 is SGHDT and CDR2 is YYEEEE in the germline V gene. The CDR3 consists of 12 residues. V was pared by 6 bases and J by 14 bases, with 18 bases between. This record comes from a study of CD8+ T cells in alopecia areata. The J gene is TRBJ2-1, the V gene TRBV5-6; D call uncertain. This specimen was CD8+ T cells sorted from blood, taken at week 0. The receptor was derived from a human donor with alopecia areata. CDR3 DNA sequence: TGTGCCAGCACCCAAGAAGGGCGGAGTGAGTTCTTC. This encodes CASTQEGRSEFF.